This TCR beta chain stems from a study of PD-1 blockade in mismatch repair-deficient tumors. Repertoires were generated with immunoSEQ multiplex PCR, while TCRdb's copy carries only in-frame clones and drops some. Among approximately 20,000 clones, roughly four fifths were seen once, and the ten largest hold 1.4%. This clone showed up just once. Germline V CDR1 and CDR2: MNHEY, SVGAGI. Trimming removed 0 bases from V and 2 bases from J; junction bases left unmatched: 2. This CDR3 comprises 16 residues. The sequences come from PBMCs, collected 52 weeks after starting pembrolizumab. V and J are TRBV6-5 and TRBJ2-1, with 9 bases aligning to TRBD2. The sequence came from an adult with mismatch repair-deficient cancer. The CDR3 here is CASSYSPSGAYNEQFF. The CDR3 DNA reads as TGTGCCAGCAGTTACTCTCCTAGCGGGGCCTACAATGAGCAGTTCTTC.